Sequencing of this TCR beta chain was carried out in a study of CD8 T cells in ankylosing spondylitis. Broader study findings: Clones linked to disease were reported to show significant enrichment in matched ankylosing spondylitis synovial fluid. Blood of patients with ankylosing spondylitis appeared to be characterized by a TCR beta motif of several highly homologous variants.

Details on this clonotype: Its antigen is unknown.

Trimming removed 4 bases from V and 2 bases from J; junction bases left unmatched: 6. CDR3 length: 16 residues. Looked up from germline, CDR1 is SGDLS and CDR2 is YYNGEE. In TCRdb, the 5' RACE reads were re-called with MiXCR into one record per CDR3 protein. This sample has around 280,000 distinct CDR3 sequences, with around 20% found just once. What was sequenced was blood, either unsorted or a sorted T cell fraction (not recorded which). The genes are TRBV9 and TRBJ2-2, with 9 positions matching TRBD2. The receptor was isolated from a male donor with ankylosing spondylitis or in good health (not recorded which). The CDR3 here is CASSPSSGANTGELFF. DNA of the CDR3: TGTGCCAGCAGCCCCTCTAGCGGGGCCAACACCGGGGAGCTGTTTTTT.